This is a list of T cell receptor beta chains from one sample in a study of CD8 T cells in ankylosing spondylitis. TCRdb used MiXCR to reprocess the 5' RACE reads, holding one entry per CDR3 protein. The sample lists approximately 400,000 distinct CDR3 sequences; roughly 26% were seen once. Sequenced input: blood, either unsorted or a sorted T cell fraction (not recorded which). The source of these receptors is a male donor with ankylosing spondylitis. CDR3s include the opening cysteine and the closing phenylalanine or tryptophan. A D gene is named only where the DNA matches it firmly. The listing skips clone size in some rows; elsewhere it reads once, few, many or a size class.

J,length,size,D,V,DNA,CDR3
TRBJ1-1,15,few,-,TRBV11-2,TGTGCCAGCAGCTTAGAGGGCAGAATCGGTTCTGAAGCTTTCTTT,CASSLEGRIGSEAFF
TRBJ1-1,14,-,-,TRBV7-2,TGTGCCAGCAGCCCTGACCTCGGTCGGACTGAAGCTTTCTTT,CASSPDLGRTEAFF
TRBJ2-7,15,-,TRBD1,TRBV29-1,TGCAGCGTTGAAGATCATGGACAGGGATACTACGAGCAGTACTTC,CSVEDHGQGYYEQYF
TRBJ1-4,16,-,-,TRBV4-2,TGTGCCAGCAGCCATTCGAGGGGGGTATCTAATGAAAAACTGTTTTTT,CASSHSRGVSNEKLFF
TRBJ2-5,15,-,-,TRBV7-2,TGTGCCAGCAGCCCAGGGACTTTCGGGCAAGAGACCCAGTACTTC,CASSPGTFGQETQYF
TRBJ2-1,15,-,-,TRBV10-3,TGTGCCATCAGTGACAGGGATGGATCCTACAATGAGCAGTTCTTC,CAISDRDGSYNEQFF
TRBJ1-1,14,few,-,TRBV6-5,TGTGCCAGCAGTTCTTGGACGGTGAACACTGAAGCTTTCTTT,CASSSWTVNTEAFF
TRBJ1-4,14,-,TRBD1,TRBV11-2,TGTGCCAGCAGCGTGGACAGGGCTAATGAAAAACTGTTTTTT,CASSVDRANEKLFF
TRBJ1-5,14,few,-,TRBV10-3,TGTGCCATCAGTGACCAGGGGCTTGATCAGCCCCAGCATTTT,CAISDQGLDQPQHF
TRBJ1-1,13,few,TRBD1,TRBV11-2,TGTGCCAGCAACTTTATACAGGGGACTGAAGCTTTCTTT,CASNFIQGTEAFF
TRBJ2-1,17,-,-,TRBV2,TGTGCCAGCAGTGGATTCTTGCGAGGCGCTGCCTACAATGAGCAGTTCTTC,CASSGFLRGAAYNEQFF